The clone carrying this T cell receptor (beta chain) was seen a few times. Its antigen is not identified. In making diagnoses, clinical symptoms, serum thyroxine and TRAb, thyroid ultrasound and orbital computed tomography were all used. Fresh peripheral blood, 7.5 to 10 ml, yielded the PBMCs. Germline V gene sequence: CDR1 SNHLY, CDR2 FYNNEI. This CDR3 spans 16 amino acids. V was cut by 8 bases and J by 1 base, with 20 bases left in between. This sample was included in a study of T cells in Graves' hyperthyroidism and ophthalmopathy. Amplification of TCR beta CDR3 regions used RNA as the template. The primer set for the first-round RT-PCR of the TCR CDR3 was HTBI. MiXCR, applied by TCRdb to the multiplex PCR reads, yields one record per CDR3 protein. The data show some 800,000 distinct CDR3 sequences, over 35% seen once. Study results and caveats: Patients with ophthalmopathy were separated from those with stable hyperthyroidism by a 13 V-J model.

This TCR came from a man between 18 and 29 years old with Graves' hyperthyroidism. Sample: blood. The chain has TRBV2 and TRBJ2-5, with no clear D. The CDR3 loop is CASARRVPDGQETQYF. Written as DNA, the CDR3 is TGTGCCAGCGCCCGCCGGGTCCCCGACGGCCAAGAGACCCAGTACTTC.